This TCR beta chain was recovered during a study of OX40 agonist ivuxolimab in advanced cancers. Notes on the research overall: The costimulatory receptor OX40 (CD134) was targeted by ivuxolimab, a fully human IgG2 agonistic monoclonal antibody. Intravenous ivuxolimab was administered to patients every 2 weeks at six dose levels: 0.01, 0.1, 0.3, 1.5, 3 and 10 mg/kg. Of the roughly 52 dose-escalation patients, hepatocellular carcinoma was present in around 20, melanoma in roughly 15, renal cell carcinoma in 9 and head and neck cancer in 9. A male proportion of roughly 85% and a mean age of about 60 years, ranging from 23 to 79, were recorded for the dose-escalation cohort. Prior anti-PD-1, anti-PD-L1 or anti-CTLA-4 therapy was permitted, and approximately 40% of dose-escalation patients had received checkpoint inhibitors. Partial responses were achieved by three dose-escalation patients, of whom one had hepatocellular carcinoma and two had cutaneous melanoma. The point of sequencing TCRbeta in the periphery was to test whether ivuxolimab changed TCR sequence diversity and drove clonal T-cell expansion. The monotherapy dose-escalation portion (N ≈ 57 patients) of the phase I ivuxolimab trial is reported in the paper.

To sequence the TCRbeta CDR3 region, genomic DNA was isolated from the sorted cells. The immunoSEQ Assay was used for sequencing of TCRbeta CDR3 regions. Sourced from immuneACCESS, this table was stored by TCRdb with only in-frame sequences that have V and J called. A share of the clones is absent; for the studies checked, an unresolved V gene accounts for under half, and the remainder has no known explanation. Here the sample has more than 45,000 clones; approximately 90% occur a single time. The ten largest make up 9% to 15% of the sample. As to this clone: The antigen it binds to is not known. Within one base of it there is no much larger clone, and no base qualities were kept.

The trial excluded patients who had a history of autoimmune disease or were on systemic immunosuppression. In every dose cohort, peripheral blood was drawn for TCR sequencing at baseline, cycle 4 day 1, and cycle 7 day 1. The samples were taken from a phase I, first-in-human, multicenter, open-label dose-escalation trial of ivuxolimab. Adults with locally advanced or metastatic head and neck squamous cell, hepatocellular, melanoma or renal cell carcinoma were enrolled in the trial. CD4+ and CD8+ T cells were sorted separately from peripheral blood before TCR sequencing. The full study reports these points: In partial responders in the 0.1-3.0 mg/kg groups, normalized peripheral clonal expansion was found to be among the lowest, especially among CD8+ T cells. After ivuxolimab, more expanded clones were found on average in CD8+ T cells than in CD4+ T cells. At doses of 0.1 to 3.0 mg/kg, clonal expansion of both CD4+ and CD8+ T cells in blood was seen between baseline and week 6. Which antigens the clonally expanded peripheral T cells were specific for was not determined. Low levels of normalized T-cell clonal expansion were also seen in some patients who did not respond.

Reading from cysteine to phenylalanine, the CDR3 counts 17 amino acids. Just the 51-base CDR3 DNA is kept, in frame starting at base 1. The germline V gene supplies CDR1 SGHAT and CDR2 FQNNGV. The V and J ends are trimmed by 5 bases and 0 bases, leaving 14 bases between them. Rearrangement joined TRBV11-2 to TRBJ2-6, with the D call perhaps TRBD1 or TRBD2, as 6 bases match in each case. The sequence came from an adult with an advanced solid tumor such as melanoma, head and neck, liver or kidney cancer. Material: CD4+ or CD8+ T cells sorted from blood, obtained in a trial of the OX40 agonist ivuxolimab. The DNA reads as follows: TGTGCCAGCAGCGCCCCCGGGGGCTTCTCTGGGGCCAACGTCCTGACTTTC. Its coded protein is CASSAPGGFSGANVLTF.